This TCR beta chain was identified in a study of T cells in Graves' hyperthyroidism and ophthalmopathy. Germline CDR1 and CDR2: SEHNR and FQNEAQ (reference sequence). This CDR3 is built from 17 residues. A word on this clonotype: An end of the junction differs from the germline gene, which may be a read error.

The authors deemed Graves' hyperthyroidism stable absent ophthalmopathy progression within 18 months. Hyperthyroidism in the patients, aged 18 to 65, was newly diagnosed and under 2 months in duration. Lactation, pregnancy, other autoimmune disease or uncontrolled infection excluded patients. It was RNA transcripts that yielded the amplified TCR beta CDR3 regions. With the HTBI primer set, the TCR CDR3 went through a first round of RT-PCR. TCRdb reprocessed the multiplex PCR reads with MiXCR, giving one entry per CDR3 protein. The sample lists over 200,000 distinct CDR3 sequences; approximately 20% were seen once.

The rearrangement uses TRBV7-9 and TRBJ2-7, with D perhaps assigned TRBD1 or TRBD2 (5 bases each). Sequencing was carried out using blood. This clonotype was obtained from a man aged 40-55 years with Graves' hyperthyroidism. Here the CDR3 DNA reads TGTGCCAGCAGCCTAGCTGGGAGTAAGGGACCCCAGGACGAGCAGTACTTC. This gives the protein CASSLAGSKGPQDEQYF.